These T cell receptor beta chains were read from a single sample in a study of cytomegalovirus exposure and HLA in healthy donors. TCRdb keeps only in-frame clones here, not all; method: immunoSEQ multiplex PCR. The sample lists about 140,000 clones, about 82% occurring once. The sample consisted of PBMCs. The receptors come from a male donor in good health and CMV-seronegative. The CDR3 runs from the conserved cysteine through the conserved F or W. The order of the fields is D gene, clone size, J gene, V gene, CDR3 protein, CDR3 DNA. A D gene is named only where the DNA matches it firmly. Size tells how often a clone was seen (once, few, many) or the class of an expanded clone, and some rows leave it out.

TRBD2	-	TRBJ2-5	TRBV5-1	CASSLASGRQETQYF	TGCGCCAGCAGCTTGGCTAGCGGGAGGCAAGAGACCCAGTACTTC
-	-	TRBJ1-2	TRBV7-9	CASSLVSGVNYGYTF	TGTGCCAGCAGCTTAGTGTCAGGGGTTAACTATGGCTACACCTTC
TRBD2	-	TRBJ2-1	TRBV7-3	CASSLGTSILPFYNEQFF	TGTGCCAGCAGCCTGGGGACTAGCATACTCCCCTTCTACAATGAGCAGTTCTTC
-	-	TRBJ1-1	TRBV4-1	CASSQDRGGTEAFF	TGCGCCAGCAGCCAAGATCGGGGGGGGACTGAAGCTTTCTTT
TRBD2	-	TRBJ2-7	TRBV5-1	CASSLSGTYEQYF	TGCGCCAGCAGCCTAAGCGGGACTTACGAGCAGTACTTC
-	-	TRBJ2-7	TRBV6-6	CASRRQDRWEQYF	TGTGCCAGCAGACGACAGGATAGGTGGGAGCAGTACTTC
TRBD1	-	TRBJ2-7	TRBV5-4	CASSRNRGTAYEQYF	TGTGCCAGCAGCCGGAACAGGGGAACTGCCTACGAGCAGTACTTC
TRBD1	-	TRBJ1-3	TRBV7-9	CASSTDRGPLAIYF	TGTGCCAGCAGCACGGACAGGGGCCCTCTAGCCATATATTTT
TRBD2	-	TRBJ2-2	TRBV7-6	CASSSRLAVSTGELFF	TGTGCCAGCAGCTCACGACTAGCGGTTAGCACCGGGGAGCTGTTTTTT
TRBD2	once	TRBJ2-1	TRBV11-2	CASSWYYSGRAYNEQFF	TGTGCCAGCAGCTGGTACTATAGCGGGAGGGCCTACAATGAGCAGTTCTTC
-	-	TRBJ2-2	TRBV18	CASSPNAGPNTGELFF	TGTGCCAGCTCACCTAATGCGGGGCCGAACACCGGGGAGCTGTTTTTT
-	-	TRBJ1-5	TRBV7-9	CASSFQGSNQPQHF	TGTGCCAGCAGCTTTCAGGGGAGCAATCAGCCCCAGCATTTT
TRBD1	once	TRBJ1-2	TRBV10-3	CAISPRGHNYGYTF	TGTGCCATCAGTCCCAGGGGGCATAACTATGGCTACACCTTC
-	-	TRBJ2-7	TRBV7-9	CASSADSTYEQYF	TGTGCCAGCAGCGCCGACAGCACCTACGAGCAGTACTTC